The 17 T cell receptor beta chains below were found in one sample sequenced in a study of beta chain features in type 1 diabetes. General observations from the study: Shortening of TCRB CDR3s, moderate but significant, appeared in all four CD4+ subsets of Type 1 diabetes patients.

The whole isolated RNA underwent reverse transcription, so sequencing captured expressed TCRB transcripts. Clones were read by immunoSEQ multiplex PCR, and TCRdb kept only the in-frame ones, dropping some. The profile shows approximately 150,000 clones, roughly 59% of them singletons. Their target antigens are unknown. Sequencing input: naive CD4+ T cells from blood. The source is a man aged 25 to 40 with type 1 diabetes.

This clone was seen just once. V gene TRBV7-2 combines with J gene TRBJ2-2, with 7 bases lining up with TRBD1. V shed 4 bases, J shed 6 bases, and the junction held 2 bases outside the gene matches. The CDR3 is made up of 13 amino acids. Germline loops: CDR1 SGHTA, CDR2 FQGNSA. The CDR3 reads CASSYDRAGELFF. The CDR3 DNA sequence: TGTGCCAGCAGCTACGACAGGGCCGGGGAGCTGTTTTTT.

This rearrangement joins TRBV29-1 to TRBJ2-3, with 7 bases that match TRBD2. J lost 2 bases, V lost 4 bases, and 9 bases had no gene match. Looked up from germline, CDR1 is SQVTM and CDR2 is ANQGSEA. This CDR3 contains 15 residues. The CDR3, as DNA: TGCAGCGTTGTTAGTCTAGCGGATGTCACAGATACGCAGTATTTT. This translates into CSVVSLADVTDTQYF.

The J gene is TRBJ1-5, the V gene TRBV7-6, with unresolved D. Trimming left V 1 base short and J 3 bases short, with 4 bases between. This CDR3 spans 13 amino acids. The germline V gene has CDR1 SGHVS and CDR2 FNYEAQ. The CDR3 reads CASSLEFNQPQHF. In DNA form, the CDR3 reads TGTGCCAGCAGCTTAGAGTTCAATCAGCCCCAGCATTTT.

The CDR3 here is CSVTLQILVSETQYF. In DNA form, the CDR3 reads TGCAGCGTGACGTTACAGATCCTTGTCTCGGAGACCCAGTACTTC. J is TRBJ2-5 and V is TRBV29-1; D unclear. The CDR3 contains 15 residues. Trimming removed 6 bases from V and 5 bases from J, with 22 bases in between. Per the germline V gene, CDR1 is SQVTM and CDR2 is ANQGSEA.

This clone was counted a few times. The same CDR3 arises from other DNA sequences in this sample as well. The genes are TRBV29-1 and TRBJ1-2, with 9 nucleotides matching TRBD1. The V gene's germline CDR1 is SQVTM and CDR2 ANQGSEA. V was clipped by 7 bases and J by 0 bases; unmatched bases: 3. This CDR3 has 13 amino acids. This CDR3 reads CSAGTGTNYGYTF. CDR3 bases: TGCAGCGCCGGGACAGGGACTAACTATGGCTACACCTTC.

The chain joins TRBV7-2 to TRBJ2-4; maybe TRBD2 (5 bases). The CDR3 contains 14 residues. Germline V gene sequence: CDR1 SGHTA, CDR2 FQGNSA. With 1 base removed from V and 6 bases from J, the gap between germline ends came to 10 bases. The CDR3 coding sequence is TGTGCCAGCAGCTTAGGGCTAGGGAGAAACATTCAGTACTTC. Translation: CASSLGLGRNIQYF.

This clone was counted once. The chain employs TRBV29-1 and TRBJ1-1; TRBD1 is a possible D gene (5 bases). V lost 3 bases, J lost 6 bases, and 8 bases lay in between. The CDR3 sequence is 11 residues long. Germline V gene data show CDR1 as SQVTM and CDR2 as ANQGSEA. Here the CDR3 DNA reads TGCAGCGTTGACGGGGCGGCTGAAGCTTTCTTT. This encodes CSVDGAAEAFF. The entire variable domain, with the rest obtained from reference TRBV29-1 and TRBJ1-1, is as follows: SAVISQKPSRDICQRGTSLTIQCQVDSQVTMMFWYRQQPGQSLTLIATANQGSEATYESGFVIDKFPISRPNLTFSTLTVSNMSPEDSSIYLCSVDGAAEAFFGQGTRLTVV.

The CDR3 loop is CASSLRDHGRYEQYF. The CDR3 bases are TGTGCCAGCAGCTTACGGGACCACGGACGGTACGAGCAGTACTTC. The chain carries TRBV13 and TRBJ2-7; D assignment may be TRBD1 or TRBD2 (5 bases each). Germline CDR1 is PRHDT and CDR2 is FYEKMQ (reference sequence). Between the trimmed V and J ends, which lost 2 bases and 4 bases, there was a span of 15 bases. This CDR3 contains 15 residues.

This chain links TRBV7-2 with TRBJ2-1; 7 bases are shared with TRBD2. The trim removed 9 bases at V and 4 bases at J, leaving 3 bases unmatched. The CDR3 loop spans 12 amino acids. Germline V gene lookup returns CDR1 SGHTA and CDR2 FQGNSA. In DNA form, the CDR3 reads TGTGCCAGTCGGCGGGGGTACAATGAGCAGTTCTTC. As protein: CASRRGYNEQFF.

The J gene is TRBJ1-6, the V gene TRBV7-9; 9 nucleotides line up with TRBD1. V dropped 2 bases and J dropped 8; count of bases not matched to a gene: 1. From germline, CDR1 is SEHNR and CDR2 FQNEAQ (reference sequence). CDR3 size: 14 residues. Here the CDR3 reads CASSLTGGDSPLHF. The CDR3 region has the DNA TGTGCCAGCAGCTTAACAGGGGGCGATTCACCCCTCCACTTT.

The chain employs TRBV5-1 and TRBJ2-3; tentative D call: TRBD2 (6 bases). The CDR3 runs 18 residues. Germline values: CDR1 SGHRS, CDR2 YFSETQ. With 0 bases removed from V and 4 bases from J, the gap between germline ends came to 21 bases. This CDR3 reads CASSLEVPGRGAPDTQYF. The CDR3 nucleotides are TGCGCCAGCAGCTTGGAAGTACCGGGACGCGGGGCCCCAGATACGCAGTATTTT. The whole variable domain, filled in from reference TRBV5-1 and TRBJ2-3, reads KAGVTQTPRYLIKTRGQQVTLSCSPISGHRSVSWYQQTPGQGLQFLFEYFSETQRNKGNFPGRFSGRQFSNSRSEMNVSTLELGDSALYLCASSLEVPGRGAPDTQYFGPGTRLTVL.

This clone was seen more than once but under ten times. In DNA form, the CDR3 reads TGCAGCGCTAGGGGAGAAAACACCATATATTTT. It is translated as CSARGENTIYF. The V and J genes are TRBV29-1 and TRBJ1-3; possibly TRBD1 for D (5 bases). Germline V gives CDR1 SQVTM, CDR2 ANQGSEA. This CDR3 has 11 amino acids. Trimming cost V 7 bases and J 6 bases, with 10 bases left between them.

V gene TRBV2 combines with J gene TRBJ2-5; 7 nucleotides line up with TRBD1. Per germline, CDR1 SNHLY and CDR2 FYNNEI. The CDR3 extends over 14 amino acids. Germline trimming cut 7 bases from V and 4 bases from J; bases unmatched to any gene: 9. This CDR3 reads CASTKDRVGETQYF. The CDR3 DNA follows: TGTGCCAGCACCAAAGACAGGGTCGGAGAGACCCAGTACTTC.

The V call is TRBV7-2, the J call TRBJ2-7; D is uncertain. The CDR3 is 11 amino acids. Trimming stripped 5 bases from V and 6 bases from J, with 8 bases between. Germline V CDR1 and CDR2: SGHTA, FQGNSA. CDR3 region: CASSQDGEQYF. CDR3 sequence (DNA): TGTGCCAGCAGCCAGGACGGCGAGCAGTACTTC.

The chain employs TRBV6-1 and TRBJ2-3; the D is unclear. Germline lookup yields CDR1 MNHNS and CDR2 SASEGT. The germline V and J ends were trimmed by 9 bases and 1 base, with 11 bases remaining between them. This CDR3 contains 13 residues. DNA for the CDR3: TGTGCCAGTCGGCAAGAGGGCACAGATACGCAGTATTTT. Translated: CASRQEGTDTQYF.

The rearrangement joins TRBV29-1 to TRBJ2-2; 7 bases align to TRBD1. The length of the CDR3 is 15 residues. V trimming: 6 bases; J trimming: 1 base; junction bases outside the gene matches: 8. The germline V gene encodes CDR1 SQVTM and CDR2 ANQGSEA. CDR3 bases: TGCAGCGTCAAAGACAGGGCCGGGAACACCGGGGAGCTGTTTTTT. It codes for CSVKDRAGNTGELFF.

This chain joins TRBV7-8 and TRBJ2-5; TRBD1 is a possible D gene (6 bases). Germline CDR1 and CDR2: SGHVS and FQNEAQ. V lost 0 bases, J lost 5 bases, and 22 bases lay in between. This CDR3 region has 18 residues. CDR3 sequence: CASSLALIRAGGGETQYF. DNA of the CDR3: TGTGCCAGCAGCTTAGCGCTAATTCGCGCGGGTGGGGGCGAGACCCAGTACTTC.